These T cell receptor beta chains were read from a single sample in a study of beta chain features in type 1 diabetes. Data came from immunoSEQ multiplex PCR; TCRdb stores just in-frame clones and leaves some out. This table has 310,000 or so clones, approximately 11% appearing once. Sequenced material: naive CD4+ T cells from blood. The receptors here all came from a woman aged 25-40 years in good health. Each CDR3 is given with its conserved first and last residue. The D gene is left open where the match is weak. Only some rows state a clone size, as once, few, many or a class for expanded clones.

v_call,j_call,clone_size,d_call,cdr3_nt,cdr3_aa
TRBV25-1,TRBJ2-1,few,NA,TGTGCCAGCAGTGAATTACTTGGAGTGGCTGAGCAGTTCTTC,CASSELLGVAEQFF
TRBV28,TRBJ2-7,few,TRBD2,TGTGCCAGCAGCTTCAGACTAGCGGACCAGAGCTCCTACGAGCAGTACTTC,CASSFRLADQSSYEQYF
TRBV29-1,TRBJ2-1,few,NA,TGCAGCGTTGGAAGGCTAGATGAGCAGTTCTTC,CSVGRLDEQFF
TRBV5-1,TRBJ1-1,NA,TRBD1,TGCGCCAGCAGCCCATCGACAGGGGGAGCGAACACTGAAGCTTTCTTT,CASSPSTGGANTEAFF
TRBV19,TRBJ1-1,few,TRBD1,TGTGCCAGTGGGGACAGGGCGAACACTGAAGCTTTCTTT,CASGDRANTEAFF
TRBV18,TRBJ2-1,few,NA,TGTGCCAGCTCATCACCTAGCGATGAGCAGTTCTTC,CASSSPSDEQFF
TRBV5-1,TRBJ1-1,few,NA,TGCGCCAGCAGCTATGGGCCAGTGAACACTGAAGCTTTCTTT,CASSYGPVNTEAFF
TRBV2,TRBJ2-1,NA,TRBD2,TGTGCCAGCAGTAGTCTTGGCCTAAGCGGGAGTTACAATGAGCAGTTCTTC,CASSSLGLSGSYNEQFF
TRBV14,TRBJ1-2,NA,NA,TGTGCCAGCAGCCAATTGGCAGGGAAGAATAACTATGGCTACACCTTC,CASSQLAGKNNYGYTF
TRBV9,TRBJ2-5,NA,NA,TGTGCCAGCAGCGTATTGGGCAGGGCCCAAGAGACCCAGTACTTC,CASSVLGRAQETQYF
TRBV5-6,TRBJ2-7,few,TRBD2,TGTGCCAGCAGTTTTACTAGCGGGAGTAGGAACGAGCAGTACTTC,CASSFTSGSRNEQYF
TRBV4-3,TRBJ1-2,few,NA,TGCGCCAGCAGCCAAGATGAACTGCGGCGAGATTACTATGGCTACACCTTC,CASSQDELRRDYYGYTF
TRBV2,TRBJ2-2,NA,TRBD1,TGTGCCAGCAGTGAATCAGGGGGGAACACCGGGGAGCTGTTTTTT,CASSESGGNTGELFF
TRBV10-3,TRBJ1-1,NA,NA,TGTGCCATCAGTGACGGACAGTCTTGGAACACTGAAGCTTTCTTT,CAISDGQSWNTEAFF
TRBV29-1,TRBJ1-1,few,NA,TGCAGCGTTTACAGGCCGAACACTGAAGCTTTCTTT,CSVYRPNTEAFF
TRBV2,TRBJ2-5,NA,TRBD1,TGTGCCAGCACCAGGGACAGGGGGCAAGAGACCCAGTACTTC,CASTRDRGQETQYF
TRBV18,TRBJ2-2,once,TRBD1,TGTGCCAGCTCACCTCGACAGGGCATCACCGGGGAGCTGTTTTTT,CASSPRQGITGELFF
TRBV19,TRBJ1-1,NA,NA,TGTGCCAGTAGTATCACCGGGGGGCGGACTGAAGCTTTCTTT,CASSITGGRTEAFF
TRBV4-3,TRBJ2-7,few,NA,TGCGCCAGCAGCCAAGCTCAGCGCTACGAGCAGTACTTC,CASSQAQRYEQYF
TRBV19,TRBJ2-7,few,TRBD1,TGTGCCAGTAGTACACAGGGGGCTTACGAGCAGTACTTC,CASSTQGAYEQYF
TRBV4-1,TRBJ1-2,few,NA,TGCGCCAGCAGCCAACCGACACCAAACTATGGCTACACCTTC,CASSQPTPNYGYTF
TRBV28,TRBJ2-3,NA,TRBD2,TGTGCCAGCAGTTCCCGGACTAGCGGGGTGGCAGATACGCAGTATTTT,CASSSRTSGVADTQYF
TRBV20-1,TRBJ1-4,few,NA,TGCAGTGGTCGACAGGATGAAAAACTGTTTTTT,CSGRQDEKLFF
TRBV4-3,TRBJ2-7,NA,TRBD2,TGCGCCAGCAGCCAATTAGCGGGAGGGTTCGACGAGCAGTACTTC,CASSQLAGGFDEQYF
TRBV7-2,TRBJ2-7,few,TRBD1,TGTGCCAGCAGCCGTACAGGGGAATCCTACGAGCAGTACTTC,CASSRTGESYEQYF
TRBV27,TRBJ2-1,few,TRBD1,TGTGCCAGCAGTAACCGGGACAGCTCCTACAATGAGCAGTTCTTC,CASSNRDSSYNEQFF
TRBV10-3,TRBJ2-7,NA,NA,TGTGCCATCGGACAGTCCTCCTACGAGCAGTACTTC,CAIGQSSYEQYF